The next 3 T cell receptor beta chains were all read from a single sample in a study of CD8 T cells in ankylosing spondylitis. Their antigens remain unidentified. TCRdb re-called the 5' RACE reads through MiXCR, storing one row per CDR3 protein. This table has about 500,000 distinct CDR3 sequences, roughly 13% appearing once. General study results and limits: A TCR beta motif made of about 8 highly homologous variants seemed typical of ankylosing spondylitis blood.

Specimen: blood, either unsorted or a sorted T cell fraction (not recorded which). The receptors come from a male donor with ankylosing spondylitis.

The V call is TRBV7-8, the J call TRBJ2-5, with 7 positions matching TRBD2. The ends lost 5 bases at V and 0 bases at J; junction bases unmatched: 9. CDR1 is SGHVS, CDR2 FQNEAQ, per germline. This CDR3 has 16 residues. The CDR3 loop reads CASSPRPGLDQETQYF. DNA for the CDR3: TGTGCCAGCAGCCCCCGCCCCGGACTAGACCAAGAGACCCAGTACTTC.

J is TRBJ2-5 and V is TRBV15; 9 bases line up with TRBD2. The CDR3 contains 15 residues. Germline assignment: CDR1 LNHNV and CDR2 YYDKDF (reference sequence). Germline trimming cut 1 base from V and 2 bases from J; bases unmatched to any gene: 2. The CDR3, as DNA: TGTGCCACCAGCAGAGGTACTAGCGGGCAAGAGACCCAGTACTTC. It specifies CATSRGTSGQETQYF.

The chain joins TRBV11-2 to TRBJ2-5, with a tentative D call TRBD2 (7 bases). Germline V gives CDR1 SGHAT, CDR2 FQNNGV. V was cut by 7 bases and J by 2 bases, with 20 bases left in between. CDR3 length: 16 residues. The CDR3 bases are TGTGCCAGCACCCCGTGGGGGGGCGCGGGACAAGAGACCCAGTACTTC. Translating it yields CASTPWGGAGQETQYF.